These 2 T cell receptor beta chains were all obtained from the same sample, sequenced in a study of PD-L1 blockade in urothelial cancer. Profiled with immunoSEQ multiplex PCR; TCRdb holds only in-frame clones, not every one. This sample has about 51,000 clones, with approximately 83% found just once. The specimen was PBMCs, collected around atezolizumab (anti-PD-L1) treatment. The receptors were gathered from a man between 60 and 75 years old with urothelial cancer.

The chain has TRBV9 and TRBJ2-7; the match to TRBD2 covers 8 bases. Trimming removed 4 bases from V and 1 base from J; junction bases left unmatched: 10. The CDR3 loop spans 16 amino acids. Germline V lookup: CDR1 SGDLS, CDR2 YYNGEE. The CDR3 DNA follows: TGTGCCAGCAGCCCCACGGGGGGGGGCTCTTCCTACGAGCAGTACTTC. Amino acids: CASSPTGGGSSYEQYF. The full variable domain, rest sourced from reference TRBV9 and TRBJ2-7, is DSGVTQTPKHLITATGQRVTLRCSPRSGDLSVYWYQQSLDQGLQFLIQYYNGEERAKGNILERFSAQQFPDLHSELNLSSLELGDSALYFCASSPTGGGSSYEQYFGPGTRLTVT.

V usage is TRBV30 and J usage is TRBJ1-1; 8 bases match TRBD1. In germline, CDR1 is GTSNPN, CDR2 SVGIG (reference sequence). The CDR3 length is 15 residues. V dropped 0 bases and J dropped 7; count of bases not matched to a gene: 10. This CDR3 is CAWSVVTGARGEAFF. As DNA, the CDR3 is TGTGCCTGGAGTGTGGTGACAGGGGCGAGAGGTGAAGCTTTCTTT.